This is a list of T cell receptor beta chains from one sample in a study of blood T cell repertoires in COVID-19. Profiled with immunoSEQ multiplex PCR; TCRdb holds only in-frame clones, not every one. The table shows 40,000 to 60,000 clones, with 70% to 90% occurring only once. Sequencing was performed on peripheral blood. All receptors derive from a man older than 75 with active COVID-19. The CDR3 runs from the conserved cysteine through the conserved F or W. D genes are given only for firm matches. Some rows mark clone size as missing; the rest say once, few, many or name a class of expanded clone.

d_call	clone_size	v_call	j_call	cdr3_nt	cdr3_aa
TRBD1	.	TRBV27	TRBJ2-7	TGTGCCAGCAGCAGAACGGGACAGGGGGGCTACGAGCAGTACTTC	CASSRTGQGGYEQYF
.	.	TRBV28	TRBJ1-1	TGTGCCAGCAGTTTACTACCAGGGGTCAGATCTACTGAAGCTTTCTTT	CASSLLPGVRSTEAFF
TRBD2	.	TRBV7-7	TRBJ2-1	TGTGCCAGCAGCTCCGGGACTAGGGGATACAATGAGCAGTTCTTC	CASSSGTRGYNEQFF
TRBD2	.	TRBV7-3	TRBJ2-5	TGTGCCAGCAGCTCTAGCGGGGAAGAGACCCAGTACTTC	CASSSSGEETQYF
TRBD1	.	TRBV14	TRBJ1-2	TGTGCCAGCAGCCATCCAGGGGGCTATGGCTACACCTTC	CASSHPGGYGYTF
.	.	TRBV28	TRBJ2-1	TGTGCCAGCAGCATCAGTCCGGGACTGGGTTCCTCCTACAATGAGCAGTTCTTC	CASSISPGLGSSYNEQFF
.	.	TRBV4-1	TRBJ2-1	TGCGCCAGCAGCCAACGGGAAGGGCCCCACTCCTACAATGAGCAGTTCTTC	CASSQREGPHSYNEQFF
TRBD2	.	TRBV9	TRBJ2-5	TGTGCCAGCAGCATAAGCGGGGCAGTCCAAGAGACCCAGTACTTC	CASSISGAVQETQYF
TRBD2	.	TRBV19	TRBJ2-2	TGTGCCAGTACCCCCCCCGGACTAGCGGCAAACACCGGGGAGCTGTTTTTT	CASTPPGLAANTGELFF
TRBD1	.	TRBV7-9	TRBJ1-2	TGTGCCAGCAGCTCCCCCGTAGCAGGGGGCCTTGGCTACACCTTC	CASSSPVAGGLGYTF
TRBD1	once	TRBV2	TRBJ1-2	TGTGCCAGCAGTGAAGGTCCGACAGGGAACTATGGCTACACCTTC	CASSEGPTGNYGYTF
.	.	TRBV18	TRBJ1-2	TGTGCCAGCTCACCTCTTGAATCTGGAGGCTATGGCTACACCTTC	CASSPLESGGYGYTF
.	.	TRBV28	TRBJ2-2	TGTGCCAGCAGTTTCCTTTACACCGGGGAGCTGTTTTTT	CASSFLYTGELFF
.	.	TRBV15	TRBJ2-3	TGTGCCACCAGCATTCCTACAGGACGCACAGATACGCAGTATTTT	CATSIPTGRTDTQYF
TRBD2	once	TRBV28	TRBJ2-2	TGTGCCAGCAGTTTATTCTTTGGGGGCGGGAGGGCCGTCACCGGGGAGCTGTTTTTT	CASSLFFGGGRAVTGELFF
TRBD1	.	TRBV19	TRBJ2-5	TGTGCCAGTAGTATACGGACAGGGTCTCAAGAGACCCAGTACTTC	CASSIRTGSQETQYF
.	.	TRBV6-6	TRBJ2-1	TGTGCCAGCAGCTATCCGGGACAAGGCGAGCAGTTCTTC	CASSYPGQGEQFF
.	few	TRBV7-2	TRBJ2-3	TGTGCCAGCAGCTCTCGACAGAAAGATACGCAGTATTTT	CASSSRQKDTQYF
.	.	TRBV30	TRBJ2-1	TGTGCCTGGAGTCCCCGCGGTGAGCAGTTCTTC	CAWSPRGEQFF
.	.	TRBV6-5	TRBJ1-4	TGTGCCAGCACCCCACGAGGGAGCGATGAAAAACTGTTTTTT	CASTPRGSDEKLFF
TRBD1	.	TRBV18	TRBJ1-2	TGTGCCAGCTCACCACCCCGGACAGGGACAGAGGGAGGCTACACCTTC	CASSPPRTGTEGGYTF
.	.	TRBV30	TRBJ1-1	TGTGCCTGGAGTGGAGGCTTGGGGGCGATTGACACTGAAGCTTTCTTT	CAWSGGLGAIDTEAFF
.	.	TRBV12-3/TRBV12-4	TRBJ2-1	TGTGCCAGCAGCCCCGGACTAACTGAGCAGTTCTTC	CASSPGLTEQFF
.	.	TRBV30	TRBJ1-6	TGTGCCTGGGGGAGCTCCTATAATTCACCCCTCCACTTT	CAWGSSYNSPLHF
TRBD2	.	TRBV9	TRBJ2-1	TGTGCCAGCAGTGCCGACTTAGCGGGAGCTACTAGCAATGAGCAGTTCTTC	CASSADLAGATSNEQFF
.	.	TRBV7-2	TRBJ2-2	TGTGCCAGCAGCTTACCTCCCGGGGAGCTGTTTTTT	CASSLPPGELFF
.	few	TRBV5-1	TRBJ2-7	TGCGCCAGCTGCAAACAGGTACTCTCCTACGAGCAGTACTTC	CASCKQVLSYEQYF
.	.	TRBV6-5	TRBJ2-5	TGTGCCAGCAGTCCAAGGCAAGCGAGGGGGGAGACCCAGTACTTC	CASSPRQARGETQYF
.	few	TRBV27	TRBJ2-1	TGTGCCAGCAGATTGGACTGGTCGGTTGCATCCTACAATGAGCAGTTCTTC	CASRLDWSVASYNEQFF
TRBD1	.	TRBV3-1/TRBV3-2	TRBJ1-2	TGTGCCAGCAGCCAACTTTCCGGGACAGGGTCCGGCTACACCTTC	CASSQLSGTGSGYTF
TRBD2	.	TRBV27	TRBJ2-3	TGTGCCAGCAGGCTAGCGGGAGGGCCGGCAGATACGCAGTATTTT	CASRLAGGPADTQYF
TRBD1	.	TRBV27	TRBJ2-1	TGTGCCAGCAGTTCATGGACAGGGGGCAAAGGCAATGAGCAGTTCTTC	CASSSWTGGKGNEQFF
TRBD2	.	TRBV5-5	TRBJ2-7	TGTGCCAGCAGCCTCCGGCGGGAGAGGTACGAGCAGTACTTC	CASSLRRERYEQYF
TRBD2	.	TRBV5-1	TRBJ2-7	TGCGCCAGCAGCTTTCGGGGAGGGGCCGAGCAGTACTTC	CASSFRGGAEQYF
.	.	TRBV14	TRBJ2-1	TGTGCCAGCAGCCAAGACCCGACTTGGGATGAGCAGTTCTTC	CASSQDPTWDEQFF
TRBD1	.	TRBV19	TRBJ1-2	TGTGCCAGTAGTAGAATTCGACAGGGCGAGAACTATGGCTACACCTTC	CASSRIRQGENYGYTF
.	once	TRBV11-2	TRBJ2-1	TGTGCCAGCAGCTCCCCCGATAACGGTTACAATGAGCAGTTCTTC	CASSSPDNGYNEQFF
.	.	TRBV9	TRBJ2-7	TGTGCCAGCAGCGTAGGGCCGGAGGGGTCCTACGAGCAGTACTTC	CASSVGPEGSYEQYF
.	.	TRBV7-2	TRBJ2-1	TGTGCCAGCAGCTTAGCCGTCAGGGGCCAACGGCATGAGCAGTTCTTC	CASSLAVRGQRHEQFF
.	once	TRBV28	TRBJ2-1	TGTGCCAGCAGTTCCAATGGGGGGAGTCGTGAGCAGTTCTTC	CASSSNGGSREQFF
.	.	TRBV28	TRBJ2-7	TGTGCCAGCAGTTTAGGGCAGTCCTACGAGCAGTACTTC	CASSLGQSYEQYF
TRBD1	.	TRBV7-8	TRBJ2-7	TGTGCCAGCAGCTTAGCGGCCGGGACAGGTGGGGACTTC	CASSLAAGTGGDF
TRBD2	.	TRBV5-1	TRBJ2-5	TGCGCCAGCAAATCGGGACTAGTTCAAGAGACCCAGTACTTC	CASKSGLVQETQYF
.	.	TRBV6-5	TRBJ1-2	TGTGCCAGCAGCAAGTCTCAGGGTGAGGATGGCTACACCTTC	CASSKSQGEDGYTF
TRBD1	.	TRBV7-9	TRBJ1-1	TGTGCCAGCAGGATGACAGGGCAAGGCACTGAAGCTTTCTTT	CASRMTGQGTEAFF